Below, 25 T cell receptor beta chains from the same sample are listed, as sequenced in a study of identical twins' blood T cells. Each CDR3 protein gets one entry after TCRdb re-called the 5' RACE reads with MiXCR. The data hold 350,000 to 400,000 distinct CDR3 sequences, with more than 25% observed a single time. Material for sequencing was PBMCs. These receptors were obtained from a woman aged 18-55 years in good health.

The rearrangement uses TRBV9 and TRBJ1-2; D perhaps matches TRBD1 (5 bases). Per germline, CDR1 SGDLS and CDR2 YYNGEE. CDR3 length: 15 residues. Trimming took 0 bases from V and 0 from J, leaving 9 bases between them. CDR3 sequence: CASSVDGTPNYGYTF. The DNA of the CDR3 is TGTGCCAGCAGCGTAGACGGGACCCCTAACTATGGCTACACCTTC.

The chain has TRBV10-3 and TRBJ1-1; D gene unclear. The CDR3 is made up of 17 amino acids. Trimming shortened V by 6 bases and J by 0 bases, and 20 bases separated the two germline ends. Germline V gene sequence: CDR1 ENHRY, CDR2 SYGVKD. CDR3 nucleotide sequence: TGTGCCATCAGAAGGACGGAGCTTTACCGAATGAACACTGAAGCTTTCTTT. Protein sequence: CAIRRTELYRMNTEAFF.

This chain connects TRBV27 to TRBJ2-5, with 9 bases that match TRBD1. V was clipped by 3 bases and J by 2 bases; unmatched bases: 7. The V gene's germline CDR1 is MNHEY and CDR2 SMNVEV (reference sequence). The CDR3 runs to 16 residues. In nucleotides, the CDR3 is TGTGCCAGCAGTTTCTCTACCGGGACAGGGCAAGAGACCCAGTACTTC. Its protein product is CASSFSTGTGQETQYF.

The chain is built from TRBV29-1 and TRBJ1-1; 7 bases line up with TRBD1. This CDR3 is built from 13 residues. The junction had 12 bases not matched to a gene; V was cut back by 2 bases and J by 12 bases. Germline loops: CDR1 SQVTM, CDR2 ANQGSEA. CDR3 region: CSVESPNRGDPFF. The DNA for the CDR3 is TGCAGCGTTGAAAGTCCCAACAGGGGAGACCCTTTCTTT.

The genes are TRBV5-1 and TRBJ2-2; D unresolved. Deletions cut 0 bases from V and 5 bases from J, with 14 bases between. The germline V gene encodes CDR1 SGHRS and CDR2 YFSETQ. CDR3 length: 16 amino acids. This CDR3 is CASSLAPVRFTGELFF. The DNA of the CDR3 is TGCGCCAGCAGCTTGGCCCCGGTGCGCTTTACCGGGGAGCTGTTTTTT.

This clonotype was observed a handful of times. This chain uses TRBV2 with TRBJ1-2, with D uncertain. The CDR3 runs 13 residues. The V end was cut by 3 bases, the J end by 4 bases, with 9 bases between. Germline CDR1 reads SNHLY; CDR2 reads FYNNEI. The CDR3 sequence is CASSEVKAYGYTF. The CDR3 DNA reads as TGTGCCAGCAGTGAGGTTAAGGCCTATGGCTACACCTTC.

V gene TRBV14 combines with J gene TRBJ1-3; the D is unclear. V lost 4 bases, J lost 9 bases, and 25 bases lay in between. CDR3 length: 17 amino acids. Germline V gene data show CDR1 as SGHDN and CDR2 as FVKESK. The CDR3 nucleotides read TGTGCCAGCAGCCTGTTTTGGGAGGGCAGAGGACGGCCCACCATATATTTT. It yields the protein CASSLFWEGRGRPTIYF.

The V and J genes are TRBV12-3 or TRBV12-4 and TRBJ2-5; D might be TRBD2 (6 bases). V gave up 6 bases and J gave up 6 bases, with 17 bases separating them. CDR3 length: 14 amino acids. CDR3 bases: TGTGCCAGCAGCACTACTAGCCAAGGAAAGACCCAGTACTTC. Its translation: CASSTTSQGKTQYF.

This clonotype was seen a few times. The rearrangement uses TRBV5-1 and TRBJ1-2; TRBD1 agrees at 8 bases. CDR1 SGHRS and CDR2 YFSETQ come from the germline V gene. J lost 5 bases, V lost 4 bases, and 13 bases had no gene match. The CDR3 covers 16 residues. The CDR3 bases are TGCGCCAGCAGCCCAGGACAGGGTCGGGGATTATATGGCTACACCTTC. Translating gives CASSPGQGRGLYGYTF.

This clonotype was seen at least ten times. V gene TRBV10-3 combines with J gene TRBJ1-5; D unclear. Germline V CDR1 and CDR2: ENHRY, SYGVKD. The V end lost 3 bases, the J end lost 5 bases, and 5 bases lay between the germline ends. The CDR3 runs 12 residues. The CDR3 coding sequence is TGTGCCATCAGTGATTTCGATCAGCCCCAGCATTTT. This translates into CAISDFDQPQHF.

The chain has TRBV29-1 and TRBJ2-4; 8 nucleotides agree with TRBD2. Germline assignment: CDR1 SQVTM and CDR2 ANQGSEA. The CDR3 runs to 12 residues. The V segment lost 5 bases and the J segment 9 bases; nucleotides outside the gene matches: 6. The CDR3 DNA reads TGCAGCGTTAAGAGCGGGAGTTCCATTCAGTACTTC. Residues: CSVKSGSSIQYF.

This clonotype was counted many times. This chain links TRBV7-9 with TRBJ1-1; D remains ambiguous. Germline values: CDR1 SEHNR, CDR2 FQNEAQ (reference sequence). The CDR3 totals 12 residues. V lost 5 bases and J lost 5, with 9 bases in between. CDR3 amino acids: CASSTYSTEAFF. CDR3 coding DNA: TGTGCCAGCAGCACTTATTCTACTGAAGCTTTCTTT.

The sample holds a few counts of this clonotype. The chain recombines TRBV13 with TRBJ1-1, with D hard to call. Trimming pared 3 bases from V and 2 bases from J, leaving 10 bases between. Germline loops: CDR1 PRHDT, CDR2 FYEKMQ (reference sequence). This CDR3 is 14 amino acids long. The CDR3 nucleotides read TGTGCCAGCAGCTTGCAGACACCTAACACTGAAGCTTTCTTT. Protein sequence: CASSLQTPNTEAFF.

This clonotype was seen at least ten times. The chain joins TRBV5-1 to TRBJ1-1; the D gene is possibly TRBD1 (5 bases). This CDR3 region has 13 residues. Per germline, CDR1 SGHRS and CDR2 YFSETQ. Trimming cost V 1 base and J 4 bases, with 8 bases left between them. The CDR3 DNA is TGCGCCAGCAGCTTGCTCGGGACCACTGAAGCTTTCTTT. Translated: CASSLLGTTEAFF.

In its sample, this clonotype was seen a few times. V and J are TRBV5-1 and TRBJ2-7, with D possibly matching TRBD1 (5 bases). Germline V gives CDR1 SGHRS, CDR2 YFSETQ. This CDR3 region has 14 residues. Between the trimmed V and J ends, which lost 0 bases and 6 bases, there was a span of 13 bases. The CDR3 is CASSLEARVGEQYF. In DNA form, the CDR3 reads TGCGCCAGCAGCTTGGAAGCCAGGGTAGGCGAGCAGTACTTC.

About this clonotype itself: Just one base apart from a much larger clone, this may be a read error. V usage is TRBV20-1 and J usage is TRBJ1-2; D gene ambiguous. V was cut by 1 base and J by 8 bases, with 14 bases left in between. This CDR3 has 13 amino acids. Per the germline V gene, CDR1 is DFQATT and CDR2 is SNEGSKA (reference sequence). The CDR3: CSARGWLGVGYTF. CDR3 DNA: TGCAGTGCTAGAGGCTGGCTGGGTGTAGGCTACACCTTC.

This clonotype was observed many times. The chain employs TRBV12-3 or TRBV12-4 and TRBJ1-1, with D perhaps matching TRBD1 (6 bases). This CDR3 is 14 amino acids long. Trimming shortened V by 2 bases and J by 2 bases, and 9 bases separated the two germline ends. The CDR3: CASSLRGANTEAFF. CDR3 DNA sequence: TGTGCCAGCAGTTTAAGGGGGGCAAACACTGAAGCTTTCTTT.

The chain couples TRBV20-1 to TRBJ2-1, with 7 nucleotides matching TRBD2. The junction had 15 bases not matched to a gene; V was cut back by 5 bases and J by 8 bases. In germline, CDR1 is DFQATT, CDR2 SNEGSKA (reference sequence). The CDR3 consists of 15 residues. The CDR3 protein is CSAQRDDSGSYEQFF. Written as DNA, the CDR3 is TGCAGTGCTCAACGAGATGATAGCGGGTCCTATGAGCAGTTCTTC.

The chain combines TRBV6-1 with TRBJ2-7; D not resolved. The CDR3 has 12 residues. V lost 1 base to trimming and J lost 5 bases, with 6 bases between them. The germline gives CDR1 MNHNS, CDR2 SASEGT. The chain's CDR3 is CASSEVGDEQYF. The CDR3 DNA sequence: TGTGCCAGCAGTGAAGTAGGAGACGAGCAGTACTTC.

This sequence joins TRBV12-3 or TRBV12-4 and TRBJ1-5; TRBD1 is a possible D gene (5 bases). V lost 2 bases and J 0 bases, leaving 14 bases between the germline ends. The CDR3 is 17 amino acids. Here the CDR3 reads CASSLSRGGYSNQPQHF. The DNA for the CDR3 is TGTGCCAGCAGTTTATCCCGGGGGGGGTATAGCAATCAGCCCCAGCATTTT.

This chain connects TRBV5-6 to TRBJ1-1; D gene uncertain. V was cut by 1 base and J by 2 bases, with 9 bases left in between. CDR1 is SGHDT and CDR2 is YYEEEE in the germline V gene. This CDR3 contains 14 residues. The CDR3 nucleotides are TGTGCCAGCAGCTTGTTCGCAGATAACACTGAAGCTTTCTTT. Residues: CASSLFADNTEAFF.

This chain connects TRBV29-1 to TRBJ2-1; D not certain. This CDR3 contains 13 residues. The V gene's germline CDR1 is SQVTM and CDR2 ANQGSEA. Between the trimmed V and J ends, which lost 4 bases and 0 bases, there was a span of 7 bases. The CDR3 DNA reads TGCAGCGTTGCCTACAGCTCCTACAATGAGCAGTTCTTC. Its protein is CSVAYSSYNEQFF.

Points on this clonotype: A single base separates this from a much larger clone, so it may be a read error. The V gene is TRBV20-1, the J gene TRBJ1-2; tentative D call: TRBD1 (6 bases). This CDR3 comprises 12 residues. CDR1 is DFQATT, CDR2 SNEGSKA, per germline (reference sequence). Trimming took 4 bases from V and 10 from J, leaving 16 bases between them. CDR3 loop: CSATLEGHDYTF. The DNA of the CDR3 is TGCAGTGCTACCTTAGAGGGACATGACTACACCTTC.

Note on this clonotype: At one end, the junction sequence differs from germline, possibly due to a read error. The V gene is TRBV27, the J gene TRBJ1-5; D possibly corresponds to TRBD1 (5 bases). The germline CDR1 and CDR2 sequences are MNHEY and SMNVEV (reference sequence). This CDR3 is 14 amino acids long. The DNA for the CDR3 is TGTGCCGGCAGTTTGAAGGGGAGCAATCAGCCCCAGCATTTT. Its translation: CAGSLKGSNQPQHF.

CDR3 protein: CASSPGTGITADTQYF. The CDR3 bases are TGTGCCAGCAGCCCCGGGACAGGGATCACGGCAGATACGCAGTATTTT. This chain links TRBV11-2 with TRBJ2-3; 9 nucleotides align to TRBD1. CDR1 is SGHAT and CDR2 is FQNNGV in the germline V gene. The CDR3 totals 16 residues. The V gene end was trimmed by 5 bases and the J gene end by 4 bases; junction bases not matched to a gene: 10.